The 27 T cell receptor beta chains below were found in one sample sequenced in a study of somatic mutations in cytotoxic T cells in rheumatoid arthritis. TCRdb keeps only in-frame clones here, not all; method: immunoSEQ multiplex PCR. Among around 24,000 clones, roughly 82% were seen once, and the ten largest hold roughly 5%. The specimen was CD8+ T cells sorted from blood. These receptors were taken from a man aged 50 or older in good health.

CDR3 nucleotide sequence: TGTGCCAGCTTAGAGCGGGAGTTCGACAATGAGCAGTTCTTC. Residues: CASLEREFDNEQFF. The chain recombines TRBV6-9 with TRBJ2-1, with 8 bases matching TRBD2. The trim removed 8 bases at V and 5 bases at J, leaving 8 bases unmatched. The CDR3 runs 14 residues. The germline gives CDR1 MNHGY, CDR2 SVAAGI.

The chain combines TRBV5-3 with TRBJ2-2; D perhaps matches TRBD1 (5 bases). TRBV5-3 is an open reading frame whose function is uncertain. CDR3 length equals 13 residues. The ends were cut back, 4 bases at V and 1 base at J, with 5 bases in the middle. In DNA, the CDR3 is TGTGCCAGAAGCGGACAGAACACCGGGGAGCTGTTTTTT. Translating gives CARSGQNTGELFF.

The chain carries TRBV6-1 and TRBJ2-2; possible D gene TRBD2, 6 bases. The germline CDR1 and CDR2 sequences are MNHNS and SASEGT. V lost 8 bases, J lost 5 bases, and 15 bases lay in between. The CDR3 is 14 amino acids. The CDR3: CASVDLAGTGELFF. The DNA of the CDR3 is TGTGCCAGCGTGGACCTGGCGGGGACCGGGGAGCTGTTTTTT.

V gene TRBV7-9 combines with J gene TRBJ1-2, with D perhaps TRBD1 (6 bases). Deletions cut 1 base from V and 13 bases from J, with 10 bases between. Germline values: CDR1 SEHNR, CDR2 FQNEAQ (reference sequence). The CDR3 contains 11 residues. CDR3 amino acids: CASSLDRAGTF. CDR3 nucleotides: TGTGCCAGCAGCTTAGACAGGGCGGGCACCTTC.

V usage is TRBV28 and J usage is TRBJ2-2; no definite D call. Germline CDR1 is MDHEN and CDR2 is SYDVKM. The V end lost 5 bases, the J end lost 2 bases, and 15 bases lay between the germline ends. The CDR3 sequence is 16 residues long. The CDR3: CASSTRTYQNTGELFF. DNA of the CDR3: TGTGCCAGCAGTACGAGGACCTACCAAAACACCGGGGAGCTGTTTTTT.

The chain combines TRBV5-1 with TRBJ2-7, with TRBD1 matching 12 bases. V gave up 4 bases and J gave up 7 bases; unmatched junction bases: 9. The CDR3 is 15 amino acids. The germline V gene has CDR1 SGHRS and CDR2 YFSETQ. In DNA form, the CDR3 reads TGCGCCAGCAGCACCCCGGGACAGGGGGCGCGAGAGCAGTACTTC. Translation gives CASSTPGQGAREQYF.

CDR3 amino acids: CASSSGRTGELFF. The CDR3 DNA reads TGTGCCAGCAGCTCCGGACGGACCGGGGAGCTGTTTTTT. This rearrangement joins TRBV7-6 to TRBJ2-2; D gene ambiguous. The CDR3 is made up of 13 amino acids. Trimming removed 4 bases at V and 5 bases at J, with 8 bases between. Germline-derived CDR1 and CDR2 are SGHVS and FNYEAQ. The complete variable domain, with remaining parts taken from reference TRBV7-6 and TRBJ2-2, reads GAGVSQSPRYKVTKRGQDVALRCDPISGHVSLYWYRQALGQGPEFLTYFNYEAQQDKSGLPNDRFSAERPEGSISTLTIQRTEQRDSAMYRCASSSGRTGELFFGEGSRLTVL.

The CDR3: CASSLRTGGVSYGYTF. The CDR3 coding sequence is TGTGCCAGCAGCTTAAGGACAGGGGGCGTTAGCTATGGCTACACCTTC. V and J are TRBV5-5 and TRBJ1-2, with 11 positions matching TRBD1. Germline V gene sequence: CDR1 SGHKS, CDR2 YYEKEE (reference sequence). With V trimmed by 2 bases and J by 4 bases, 7 bases remained unmatched. The CDR3 has 16 residues.

The chain's CDR3 is CAIPGGHTGELFF. The CDR3 bases are TGTGCCATCCCAGGGGGCCACACCGGGGAGCTGTTTTTT. V is TRBV10-3 and J is TRBJ2-2; 8 nucleotides agree with TRBD1. V trimming: 8 bases; J trimming: 3 bases; junction bases outside the gene matches: 2. The germline gives CDR1 ENHRY, CDR2 SYGVKD. The CDR3 totals 13 residues.

The V and J genes are TRBV2 and TRBJ2-2; 10 bases are shared with TRBD2. This CDR3 is 17 amino acids long. Germline CDR1 SNHLY, CDR2 FYNNEI. Germline trimming cut 6 bases from V and 3 bases from J; bases unmatched to any gene: 10. The CDR3: CASRGLAGVGDTGELFF. The CDR3 DNA follows: TGTGCCAGCAGGGGTCTAGCGGGAGTCGGGGACACCGGGGAGCTGTTTTTT.

The chain joins TRBV13 to TRBJ2-3; TRBD2 matches at 7 bases. In germline, CDR1 is PRHDT, CDR2 FYEKMQ (reference sequence). V was pared by 3 bases and J by 0 bases, with 6 bases of the junction left unmatched. This CDR3 comprises 16 residues. In DNA form, the CDR3 reads TGTGCCAGCAGCTTTTGGGATAGCGGGAGCACAGATACGCAGTATTTT. This codes for CASSFWDSGSTDTQYF.

This clone appeared a single time. This chain connects TRBV2 to TRBJ2-1, with D maybe TRBD2 (5 bases). V lost 3 bases and J 3 bases, leaving 21 bases between the germline ends. CDR1 and CDR2 from the germline V gene are SNHLY and FYNNEI. The CDR3 consists of 18 residues. The CDR3 DNA is TGTGCCAGCAGTGACCTCCTGGGGAGAGAGGGCAGCTACAATGAGCAGTTCTTC. The encoded protein is CASSDLLGREGSYNEQFF.

The rearrangement joins TRBV7-2 to TRBJ2-1; no clear D. The CDR3 length is 14 residues. CDR1 is SGHTA and CDR2 is FQGNSA in the germline V gene. V lost 3 bases, J lost 0 bases, and 6 bases lay in between. The CDR3 DNA reads TGTGCCAGCAGCTTTGGAAGCTCCTACAATGAGCAGTTCTTC. Amino acid sequence: CASSFGSSYNEQFF.

This chain uses TRBV7-8 with TRBJ2-2; no definite D call. The V gene's germline CDR1 is SGHVS and CDR2 FQNEAQ. CDR3 size: 13 residues. V was pared by 0 bases and J by 5 bases, with 4 bases between. The CDR3 reads CASSLAPTGELFF. CDR3 bases: TGTGCCAGCAGCTTAGCTCCAACCGGGGAGCTGTTTTTT.

This clone has a single count. CDR3 in amino acids: CASSWTGNVGYTF. The CDR3 nucleotides are TGTGCCAGCAGCTGGACAGGGAATGTTGGCTACACCTTC. The chain joins TRBV7-9 to TRBJ1-2, with 8 bases matching TRBD1. CDR1 and CDR2 (germline): SEHNR, FQNEAQ (reference sequence). V was pared by 4 bases and J by 7 bases, with 5 bases of the junction left unmatched. This CDR3 contains 13 residues.

This chain uses TRBV10-1 with TRBJ1-4; 7 positions agree with TRBD1. The germline gives CDR1 WNHNN, CDR2 SYGVQD (reference sequence). This CDR3 has 11 amino acids. The V and J ends lost 8 bases and 15 bases, in that order; junction bases with no gene match: 9. As DNA, the CDR3 is TGCGCCAGCGGACGGGACAGCCGGGTGTTTTTT. It encodes CASGRDSRVFF.

This clone is a singleton in its sample. The chain couples TRBV5-5 to TRBJ1-1; D might be TRBD1 (5 bases). Trimming took 4 bases from V and 4 from J, leaving 14 bases between them. The CDR3 sequence is 14 residues long. Germline V gene sequence: CDR1 SGHKS, CDR2 YYEKEE (reference sequence). The CDR3 DNA follows: TGTGCCAGCAGCGTTGCTTCGGGGGGCACTGAAGCTTTCTTT. Translated: CASSVASGGTEAFF.

The rearrangement links TRBV27 to TRBJ2-2, with D unclear. Looked up from germline, CDR1 is MNHEY and CDR2 is SMNVEV (reference sequence). This CDR3 spans 14 amino acids. With 3 bases removed from V and 4 bases from J, the gap between germline ends came to 9 bases. Written as DNA, the CDR3 is TGTGCCAGCAGTTTGTCGCAGTCCACCGGGGAGCTGTTTTTT. As protein: CASSLSQSTGELFF.

The chain has TRBV4-1 and TRBJ1-2; D remains unclear. The CDR3 has 13 amino acids. Trimming removed 0 bases from V and 6 bases from J, with 8 bases in between. Germline loops: CDR1 MGHRA, CDR2 YSYEKL. The CDR3 loop reads CASSQETVDGYTF. Here the CDR3 DNA reads TGCGCCAGCAGCCAAGAAACAGTGGATGGCTACACCTTC.

This chain connects TRBV28 to TRBJ1-1; D may be TRBD1 (6 bases). The CDR3 consists of 13 residues. CDR1 and CDR2 from the germline V gene are MDHEN and SYDVKM. V lost 6 bases and J lost 8, with 16 bases in between. The CDR3 spells CASSLLPQGEAFF. CDR3 DNA: TGTGCCAGCAGCCTTCTCCCACAGGGAGAAGCTTTCTTT.

The genes are TRBV5-4 and TRBJ2-7, with TRBD1 matching over 11 bases. J lost 3 bases, V lost 3 bases, and 5 bases had no gene match. The CDR3 is 15 residues long. Germline lookup yields CDR1 SGHNT and CDR2 YYREEE (reference sequence). The CDR3 bases are TGTGCCAGCAGCTCACCCGGGACAGGGGGCTACGAGCAGTACTTC. It specifies CASSSPGTGGYEQYF.

Turning to this clone: The junction departs from the called germline gene at one end, perhaps through a read error. The genes are TRBV5-1 and TRBJ2-1; TRBD2 agrees at 7 bases. Germline V gene data show CDR1 as SGHRS and CDR2 as YFSETQ. This CDR3 comprises 14 residues. DNA of the CDR3: TGCGCCAGCAGTTTGGTGGGAGGGAGGGTTGAGCAGTTCTTC. Translated, it gives CASSLVGGRVEQFF.

The CDR3 DNA reads as TGTGCCAGCAGTTATTCCACAGCGGGGGAGTACGAGCAGTACTTC. It translates to CASSYSTAGEYEQYF. The chain recombines TRBV6-6 with TRBJ2-7, with 8 bases that match TRBD2. Losses at the gene ends were 3 bases for V and 4 bases for J; bases not matched to a gene: 8. Per germline, CDR1 MNHNY and CDR2 SVGAGI (reference sequence). This CDR3 has 15 amino acids.

The V call is TRBV7-6, the J call TRBJ2-1; 7 positions match TRBD2. This CDR3 contains 14 residues. The V gene end was trimmed by 4 bases and the J gene end by 7 bases; junction bases not matched to a gene: 7. CDR1 and CDR2 (germline): SGHVS, FNYEAQ. This CDR3 is CASSWMVGGNEQFF. The CDR3 bases are TGTGCCAGCAGCTGGATGGTGGGAGGGAATGAGCAGTTCTTC.

The genes are TRBV10-2 and TRBJ2-1, with D possibly called TRBD1 or TRBD2 (5 bases each). Germline V gives CDR1 WSHSY, CDR2 SAAADI. Trimming removed 2 bases at V and 8 bases at J, with 7 bases between. This CDR3 has 12 amino acids. CDR3 coding DNA: TGCGCCAGCAGTGAGCGGGACCATGAGCAGTTCTTC. Encoded protein: CASSERDHEQFF.

The CDR3 DNA follows: TGTGCCAGCAGCGTAATAGAGAATGAGCAGTTCTTC. Translating gives CASSVIENEQFF. The chain links TRBV9 to TRBJ2-1, with D unclear. Germline-derived CDR1 and CDR2 are SGDLS and YYNGEE. The V and J ends lost 1 base and 7 bases respectively, with 6 bases between them. CDR3 length: 12 amino acids.

This clone occurred once. The chain employs TRBV9 and TRBJ1-1; 7 bases are shared with TRBD1. Losses at the gene ends were 4 bases for V and 7 bases for J; bases not matched to a gene: 7. Germline CDR1 and CDR2: SGDLS and YYNGEE. This CDR3 contains 13 residues. The CDR3 bases are TGTGCCAGCAGCATGTCCAACAGGGGTGAAGCTTTCTTT. Amino acid sequence: CASSMSNRGEAFF. The full variable domain, rest sourced from reference TRBV9 and TRBJ1-1, is DSGVTQTPKHLITATGQRVTLRCSPRSGDLSVYWYQQSLDQGLQFLIQYYNGEERAKGNILERFSAQQFPDLHSELNLSSLELGDSALYFCASSMSNRGEAFFGQGTRLTVV.